This T cell receptor (beta chain) emerged from a study of molecular identifiers for immune sequencing clone quantification. This clonotype has a count of ten or more. TCRdb re-analysed the PCR reads in MiXCR, keeping a single row per CDR3 protein. The sample lists more than 450,000 distinct CDR3 sequences, 25% seen once, with around 0.79% in the top ten. The CDR3 loop spans 11 amino acids. CDR1 is DFQATT, CDR2 SNEGSKA, per germline (reference sequence). V was clipped by 6 bases and J by 11 bases, with 15 bases between them. Sample: naive CD8+ T cells from blood, with Jurkat cell RNA spiked in. Specified subset: FACS-sorted CD8+CD4-CCR7+CD45RA+ naive T cells. The chain is built from TRBV20-1 and TRBJ2-3; D might be TRBD1 (6 bases). This TCR was recovered from a human donor in good health. Some libraries in this study had Jurkat cell RNA spiked in. This chain's CDR3 is CSAETGLEQYF. CDR3 nucleotides: TGCAGTGCCGAAACAGGGCTAGAGCAGTATTTT.